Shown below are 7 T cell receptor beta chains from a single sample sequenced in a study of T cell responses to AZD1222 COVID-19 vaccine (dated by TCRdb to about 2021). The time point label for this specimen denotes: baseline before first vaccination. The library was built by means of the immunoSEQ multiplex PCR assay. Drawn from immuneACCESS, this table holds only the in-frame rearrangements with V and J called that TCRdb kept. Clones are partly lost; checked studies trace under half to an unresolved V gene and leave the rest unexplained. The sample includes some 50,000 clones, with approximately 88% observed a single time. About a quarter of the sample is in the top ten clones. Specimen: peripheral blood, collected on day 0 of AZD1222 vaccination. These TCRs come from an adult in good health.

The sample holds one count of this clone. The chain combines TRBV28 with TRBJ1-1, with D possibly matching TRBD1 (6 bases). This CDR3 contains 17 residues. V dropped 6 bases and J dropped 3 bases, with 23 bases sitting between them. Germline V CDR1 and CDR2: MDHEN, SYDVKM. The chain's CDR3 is CASSPDRRWGRYTEAFF. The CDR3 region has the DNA TGTGCCAGCAGCCCTGACAGAAGGTGGGGGCGGTACACTGAAGCTTTCTTT.

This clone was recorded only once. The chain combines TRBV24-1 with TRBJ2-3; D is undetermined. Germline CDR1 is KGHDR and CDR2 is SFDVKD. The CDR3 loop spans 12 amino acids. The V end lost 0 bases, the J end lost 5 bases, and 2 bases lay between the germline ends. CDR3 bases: TGTGCCACCAGTGATTTGAAAGATACGCAGTATTTT. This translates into CATSDLKDTQYF.

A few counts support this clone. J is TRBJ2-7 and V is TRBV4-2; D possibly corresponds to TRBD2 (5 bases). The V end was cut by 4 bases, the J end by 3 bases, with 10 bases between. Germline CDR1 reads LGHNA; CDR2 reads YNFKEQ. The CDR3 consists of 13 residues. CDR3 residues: CASSLGSGYEQYF. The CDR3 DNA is TGTGCCAGCAGCCTCGGCAGCGGCTACGAGCAGTACTTC.

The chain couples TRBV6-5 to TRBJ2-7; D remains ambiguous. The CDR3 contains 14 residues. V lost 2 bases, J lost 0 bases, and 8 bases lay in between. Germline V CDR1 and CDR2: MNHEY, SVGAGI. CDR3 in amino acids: CASSYELSSYEQYF. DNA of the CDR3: TGTGCCAGCAGTTACGAGCTCAGCTCCTACGAGCAGTACTTC.

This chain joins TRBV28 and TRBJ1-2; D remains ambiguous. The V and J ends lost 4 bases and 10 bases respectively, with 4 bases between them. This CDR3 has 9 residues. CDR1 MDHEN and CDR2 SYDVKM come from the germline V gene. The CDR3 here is CASSSPYTF. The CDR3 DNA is TGTGCCAGCAGTTCCCCCTACACCTTC.

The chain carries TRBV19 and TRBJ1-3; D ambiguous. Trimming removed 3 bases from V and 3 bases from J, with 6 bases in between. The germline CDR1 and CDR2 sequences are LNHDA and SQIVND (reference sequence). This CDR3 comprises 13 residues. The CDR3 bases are TGTGCCAGTAGTATGGACGGTGGAAACACCATATATTTT. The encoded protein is CASSMDGGNTIYF.

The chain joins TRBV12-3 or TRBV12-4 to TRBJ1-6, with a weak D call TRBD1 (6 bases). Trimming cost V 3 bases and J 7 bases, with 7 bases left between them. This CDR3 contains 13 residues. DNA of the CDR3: TGTGCCAGCAGTTTGGACAGCAATTCACCCCTCCACTTT. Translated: CASSLDSNSPLHF.